One sample yielded the 29 T cell receptor beta chains listed below, sequenced in a study of shared clonotypes between healthy human individuals. CD45RO-negative, CCR7-selected cells formed the naive CD8 fraction, which excluded terminally differentiated effector memory CD45RA+ cells. Assay used: immunoSEQ multiplex PCR; TCRdb lists only in-frame clones, some missing. This sample has hundreds of thousands of clones; around 96% occur once, and the top ten carry 0.11%. The specimen was naive CD8+ T cells sorted from blood. The receptors here all came from a woman aged 25 to 45 in good health.

The gene calls are TRBV30 and TRBJ2-7; TRBD1 might be the D (6 bases). The CDR3 has 13 amino acids. CDR1 is GTSNPN and CDR2 is SVGIG in the germline V gene (reference sequence). V lost 7 bases, J lost 2 bases, and 15 bases lay in between. For the CDR3, the DNA is TGTGCCTTTGAACAGGGAACTCCCTACGAGCAGTACTTC. The encoded protein is CAFEQGTPYEQYF.

The rearrangement uses TRBV6-1 and TRBJ2-7, with unresolved D. Germline V gives CDR1 MNHNS, CDR2 SASEGT. Trimming took off 5 bases at V and 0 bases at J, with 17 bases between the two ends. This CDR3 contains 16 residues. The CDR3 coding sequence is TGTGCCAGCAGTAAAGGGTGGAGTCTTAGCTCCTACGAGCAGTACTTC. It yields the protein CASSKGWSLSSYEQYF.

With respect to this clone: One end of the junction varies from germline; a read error may be responsible. The rearrangement links TRBV28 to TRBJ1-1; 8 bases map to TRBD1. The CDR3 sequence is 12 residues long. Germline-derived CDR1 and CDR2 are MDHEN and SYDVKM. This CDR3 reads CASSWQGAGRVF. In nucleotides, the CDR3 is TGTGCCAGCAGTTGGCAGGGGGCGGGCAGGGTCTTT.

J is TRBJ2-1 and V is TRBV27, with 9 bases that match TRBD2. With 4 bases clipped from V and 4 bases from J, the junction kept 11 bases outside the gene matches. CDR1 and CDR2 (germline): MNHEY, SMNVEV (reference sequence). The CDR3 sequence is 17 residues long. CDR3 in DNA: TGTGCCAGCAGTTCCGGAATAGCGGGAGATAGATACAATGAGCAGTTCTTC. Its translation is CASSSGIAGDRYNEQFF.

The chain recombines TRBV28 with TRBJ1-5, with 7 positions matching TRBD1. CDR3 size: 15 residues. Germline V CDR1 and CDR2: MDHEN, SYDVKM. V trimming: 4 bases; J trimming: 7 bases; junction bases outside the gene matches: 10. The CDR3 is CASSSDDRAWQPQHF. DNA for the CDR3: TGTGCCAGCAGTTCGGATGACAGGGCTTGGCAGCCCCAGCATTTT.

The chain employs TRBV2 and TRBJ2-7, with D uncertain. V was trimmed by 3 bases and J by 3 bases, leaving 24 bases between them. The CDR3 is 18 amino acids. CDR1 is SNHLY, CDR2 FYNNEI, per germline. The CDR3 bases are TGTGCCAGCAGTGATGTTCCGGGTCCACGAATATCCATCTACGAGCAGTACTTC. Its protein is CASSDVPGPRISIYEQYF.

In regard to this clone: The sample holds other DNA sequences that translate to the same CDR3. The genes are TRBV7-9 and TRBJ2-5; TRBD1 agrees at 8 bases. V gave up 2 bases and J gave up 2 bases; unmatched junction bases: 1. The CDR3 covers 14 residues. Germline CDR1 and CDR2: SEHNR and FQNEAQ (reference sequence). The CDR3 bases are TGTGCCAGCAGCTTACGACAGGGGCAAGAGACCCAGTACTTC. It translates to CASSLRQGQETQYF.

The chain carries TRBV11-2 and TRBJ2-7; a possible D gene is TRBD1 (6 bases). With 4 bases removed from V and 6 bases from J, the gap between germline ends came to 10 bases. Germline V gives CDR1 SGHAT, CDR2 FQNNGV. This CDR3 has 12 residues. The CDR3, as DNA: TGTGCCAGCAGCTCACAGGGTCCCGAGCAGTACTTC. Residues: CASSSQGPEQYF.

The chain uses TRBV14 and TRBJ2-7; D is ambiguous. The CDR3 has 15 residues. V gave up 1 base and J gave up 0 bases, with 10 bases separating them. CDR1 is SGHDN and CDR2 is FVKESK in the germline V gene. The CDR3 here is CASSQGPKSSYEQYF. CDR3 DNA sequence: TGTGCCAGCAGCCAAGGACCGAAGAGCTCCTACGAGCAGTACTTC.

Remarks on this clone: In the same sample, other DNA sequences code for this CDR3. The chain recombines TRBV7-9 with TRBJ1-5; 7 positions match TRBD1. The CDR3 loop spans 14 amino acids. Germline assignment: CDR1 SEHNR and CDR2 FQNEAQ (reference sequence). After removal of 5 bases from V and 0 bases from J, the junction contained 1 base not matched to a gene. The chain's CDR3 is CASSRDSSNQPQHF. CDR3 bases: TGTGCCAGCAGCCGGGACAGTAGCAATCAGCCCCAGCATTTT.

The rearrangement uses TRBV7-9 and TRBJ2-5, with 7 positions matching TRBD1. Unmatched junction bases numbered 10, after V lost 5 bases and J lost 1 base. CDR3 length: 16 amino acids. CDR1 and CDR2 (germline): SEHNR, FQNEAQ (reference sequence). Written as DNA, the CDR3 is TGTGCCAGCAGCAAATTACAGGGGACCCCCCAAGAGACCCAGTACTTC. It codes for CASSKLQGTPQETQYF.

This chain uses TRBV19 with TRBJ2-1; 16 bases agree with TRBD2. J lost 6 bases, V lost 5 bases, and 7 bases had no gene match. Germline V lookup: CDR1 LNHDA, CDR2 SQIVND (reference sequence). The CDR3 runs 17 residues. This CDR3 is CASSVTGTSGRANEQFF. The CDR3, as DNA: TGTGCCAGTAGTGTGACCGGGACTAGCGGGAGGGCCAATGAGCAGTTCTTC.

In regard to this clone: Other nucleotide sequences in the sample specify the same CDR3. The chain is built from TRBV19 and TRBJ2-2; perhaps TRBD1 as D (6 bases). This CDR3 has 14 amino acids. Germline V lookup: CDR1 LNHDA, CDR2 SQIVND (reference sequence). V shed 5 bases and J shed 1 base, with 8 bases lying between them. As DNA, the CDR3 is TGTGCCAGTAGTCCAGGGGTGAACACCGGGGAGCTGTTTTTT. It encodes CASSPGVNTGELFF. Full variable domain (missing parts from reference TRBV19 and TRBJ2-2): DGGITQSPKYLFRKEGQNVTLSCEQNLNHDAMYWYRQDPGQGLRLIYYSQIVNDFQKGDIAEGYSVSREKKESFPLTVTSAQKNPTAFYLCASSPGVNTGELFFGEGSRLTVL.

V is TRBV19 and J is TRBJ2-1; 7 bases agree with TRBD1. The CDR3 has 16 residues. CDR1 and CDR2 from the germline V gene are LNHDA and SQIVND (reference sequence). The V and J ends lost 5 bases and 9 bases, in that order; junction bases with no gene match: 16. The CDR3 nucleotides are TGTGCCAGTAGTCCAGGTTTCGGCAGGGGGTTGAGTGAGCAGTTCTTC. This codes for CASSPGFGRGLSEQFF.

This clone was seen once. The rearrangement uses TRBV11-2 and TRBJ2-1; possible D gene TRBD2, 6 bases. V lost 0 bases to trimming and J lost 4 bases, with 22 bases between them. Germline CDR1 SGHAT, CDR2 FQNNGV. The CDR3 loop spans 19 amino acids. CDR3 nucleotides: TGTGCCAGCAGCTTAGATTCCGGACTACCAGACCGTTTTTACAATGAGCAGTTCTTC. Amino acids: CASSLDSGLPDRFYNEQFF.

This chain connects TRBV14 to TRBJ2-1; D might be TRBD2 (5 bases). CDR1 is SGHDN and CDR2 is FVKESK in the germline V gene. V was pared by 2 bases and J by 7 bases, with 6 bases between. The CDR3 runs 12 residues. The CDR3 DNA sequence: TGTGCCAGCAGCCAATGGAGGAATGAGCAGTTCTTC. Translating gives CASSQWRNEQFF. The full variable domain, rest sourced from reference TRBV14 and TRBJ2-1, is EAGVTQFPSHSVIEKGQTVTLRCDPISGHDNLYWYRRVMGKEIKFLLHFVKESKQDESGMPNNRFLAERTGGTYSTLKVQPAELEDSGVYFCASSQWRNEQFFGPGTRLTVL.

This sequence joins TRBV28 and TRBJ2-7, with D hard to call. Trimming cost V 4 bases and J 0 bases, with 7 bases left between them. CDR1 MDHEN and CDR2 SYDVKM come from the germline V gene. CDR3 size: 13 residues. DNA for the CDR3: TGTGCCAGCAGTTGGGGTAGCTCCTACGAGCAGTACTTC. This sequence encodes CASSWGSSYEQYF.

This chain uses TRBV4-2 with TRBJ2-1, with 11 bases that match TRBD2. Germline V gene lookup returns CDR1 LGHNA and CDR2 YNFKEQ. The CDR3 consists of 18 residues. V shed 0 bases and J 7 bases; nucleotides not matched to a gene: 11. CDR3 in amino acids: CASSQDPSIAGGVNEQFF. As DNA, the CDR3 is TGTGCCAGCAGCCAAGATCCCTCGATAGCGGGAGGGGTGAATGAGCAGTTCTTC.

This chain connects TRBV30 to TRBJ1-1; D possibly corresponds to TRBD1 (6 bases). Looked up from germline, CDR1 is GTSNPN and CDR2 is SVGIG (reference sequence). V was cut by 7 bases and J by 8 bases, with 14 bases left in between. CDR3 length: 11 residues. CDR3 protein: CALEYRAEAFF. CDR3 DNA sequence: TGTGCCTTAGAGTACAGGGCGGAAGCTTTCTTT.

The chain links TRBV7-9 to TRBJ2-5; D perhaps matches TRBD1 (5 bases). CDR3 length equals 15 residues. The V and J ends lost 1 base and 3 bases respectively, with 12 bases between them. CDR1 and CDR2 from the germline V gene are SEHNR and FQNEAQ (reference sequence). The CDR3 DNA reads as TGTGCCAGCAGCTTAGTTCTACAGGCTAAAGAGACCCAGTACTTC. This sequence encodes CASSLVLQAKETQYF.

CDR3 coding DNA: TGTGCCAGCAGTTCCACTAGCGGGAGAAGGAAGCAAGAGACCCAGTACTTC. This gives the protein CASSSTSGRRKQETQYF. The chain uses TRBV28 and TRBJ2-5; 11 positions match TRBD2. Germline V gene data show CDR1 as MDHEN and CDR2 as SYDVKM. The CDR3 has 17 amino acids. The junction had 9 bases not matched to a gene; V was cut back by 4 bases and J by 2 bases.

The CDR3 sequence: CASSPSGAEQFF. The DNA for the CDR3 is TGTGCCAGCAGCCCCTCTGGGGCTGAGCAGTTCTTC. V and J are TRBV9 and TRBJ2-1; TRBD1 is a possible D gene (5 bases). Germline V gives CDR1 SGDLS, CDR2 YYNGEE. This CDR3 has 12 amino acids. Trimming shortened V by 4 bases and J by 9 bases, and 11 bases separated the two germline ends.

The chain combines TRBV9 with TRBJ2-7, with D uncertain. This CDR3 contains 15 residues. V lost 0 bases and J lost 3, with 13 bases in between. CDR1 SGDLS and CDR2 YYNGEE come from the germline V gene. The CDR3 protein is CASSVGAPGSYEQYF. The CDR3, as DNA: TGTGCCAGCAGCGTAGGGGCCCCAGGAAGCTACGAGCAGTACTTC. The variable domain in full, with the rest retrieved from reference TRBV9 and TRBJ2-7, is DSGVTQTPKHLITATGQRVTLRCSPRSGDLSVYWYQQSLDQGLQFLIQYYNGEERAKGNILERFSAQQFPDLHSELNLSSLELGDSALYFCASSVGAPGSYEQYFGPGTRLTVT.

The chain employs TRBV6-1 and TRBJ2-7; 8 bases line up with TRBD1. Germline V gives CDR1 MNHNS, CDR2 SASEGT. V lost 6 bases, J lost 4 bases, and 8 bases stayed unmatched. The length of the CDR3 is 14 residues. The CDR3 nucleotides read TGTGCCAGCAGCGCTAGACAGGGGTGGTACGAGCAGTACTTC. Protein sequence: CASSARQGWYEQYF.

This chain connects TRBV11-2 to TRBJ2-5, with D perhaps matching TRBD1 or TRBD2 (5 bases each). Germline values: CDR1 SGHAT, CDR2 FQNNGV. The length of the CDR3 is 15 residues. V was shortened by 1 base and J by 4 bases, with 13 bases between the two germline ends. The CDR3, as DNA: TGTGCCAGCAGCTTAGTCGTGGGGGTTTTAGAGACCCAGTACTTC. Protein product: CASSLVVGVLETQYF.

The chain couples TRBV18 to TRBJ2-5; 14 bases line up with TRBD2. The CDR3 contains 16 residues. Germline CDR1 reads KGHSH; CDR2 reads LQKENI. The junction had 7 bases not matched to a gene; V was cut back by 5 bases and J by 5 bases. CDR3 amino acids: CASSIGTSGSLETQYF. The CDR3 DNA is TGTGCCAGCTCAATTGGGACTAGCGGGAGTTTGGAGACCCAGTACTTC.

This chain uses TRBV7-8 with TRBJ2-7; maybe TRBD1 (5 bases). Trimming took off 1 base at V and 4 bases at J, with 8 bases between the two ends. The CDR3 is 13 amino acids. Germline-derived CDR1 and CDR2 are SGHVS and FQNEAQ. The CDR3 coding sequence is TGTGCCAGCAGCTTAGAACAGGAATACGAGCAGTACTTC. This encodes CASSLEQEYEQYF.

CDR3 nucleotides: TGTGCCAGCAGTTACTCAGTGAGGAACACTGAAGCTTTCTTT. This sequence encodes CASSYSVRNTEAFF. The V and J genes are TRBV6-5 and TRBJ1-1, with no clear D. The CDR3 loop spans 14 amino acids. Germline-derived CDR1 and CDR2 are MNHEY and SVGAGI. The V gene lost 0 bases and the J gene lost 1 base, with 6 bases spanning the gap.

CDR3 residues: CASSSLGLAVPGTDTQYF. The CDR3 DNA reads as TGTGCCAGCAGTTCCCTAGGACTAGCGGTGCCCGGCACAGATACGCAGTATTTT. The chain couples TRBV28 to TRBJ2-3; 10 positions agree with TRBD2. This CDR3 contains 18 residues. Germline CDR1 reads MDHEN; CDR2 reads SYDVKM. The V and J ends lost 4 bases and 1 base, in that order; junction bases with no gene match: 11.